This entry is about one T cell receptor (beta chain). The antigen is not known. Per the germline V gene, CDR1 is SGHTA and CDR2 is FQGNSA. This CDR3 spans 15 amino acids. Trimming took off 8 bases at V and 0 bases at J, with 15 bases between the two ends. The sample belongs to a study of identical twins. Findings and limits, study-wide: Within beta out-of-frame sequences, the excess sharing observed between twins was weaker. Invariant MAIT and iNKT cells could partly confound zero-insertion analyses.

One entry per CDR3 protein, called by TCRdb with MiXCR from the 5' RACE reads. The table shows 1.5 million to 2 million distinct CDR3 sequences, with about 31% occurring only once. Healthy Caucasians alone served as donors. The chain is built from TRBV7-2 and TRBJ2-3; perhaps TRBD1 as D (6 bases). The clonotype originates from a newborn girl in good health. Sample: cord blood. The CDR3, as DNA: TGTGCCAGCGGGGCAGGGGTTCCTAGCACAGATACGCAGTATTTT. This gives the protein CASGAGVPSTDTQYF.